One sample yielded the 3 T cell receptor beta chains listed below, sequenced in a study of blood T cells in healthy people across ages. Primed by a sample-barcoded 5' primer and a J-beta primer mix, a second PCR proceeded for about 7 to 12 cycles. TCRdb redid the calling of the 5' RACE reads with MiXCR, one entry per CDR3 protein. The sample lists about 580,000 distinct CDR3 sequences, about 45% occurring once. Specimen: blood. These receptors were taken from a man aged 80 or over in good health.

The chain links TRBV5-1 to TRBJ2-3; unclear D gene. Trimming left V 0 bases short and J 5 bases short, with 10 bases between. Germline CDR1 and CDR2: SGHRS and YFSETQ. There are 14 residues in the CDR3. This CDR3 reads CASSLGWSGDTQYF. The CDR3 DNA follows: TGCGCCAGCAGCTTGGGATGGTCCGGAGATACGCAGTATTTT.

The chain joins TRBV10-3 to TRBJ1-6, with 8 bases fitting TRBD1. The CDR3 has 16 residues. V dropped 2 bases and J dropped 10; count of bases not matched to a gene: 10. The germline gives CDR1 ENHRY, CDR2 SYGVKD. The CDR3 loop reads CAISEGQGTGSSPLHF. The DNA of the CDR3 is TGTGCCATCAGTGAGGGACAGGGAACGGGGTCGTCACCCCTCCACTTT.

This clonotype was picked up one time. CDR3 nucleotides: TGCAGTGCTAGAGGGGACTCTGGGGCCAACGTCCTGACTTTC. Its translation is CSARGDSGANVLTF. The chain links TRBV20-1 to TRBJ2-6; D is ambiguous. CDR3 length equals 14 residues. V was cut by 1 base and J by 0 bases, with 4 bases left in between. The germline CDR1 and CDR2 sequences are DFQATT and SNEGSKA (reference sequence).